The entry below gives a single T cell receptor beta chain sequence along with its context. This clone has only a few counts. Its cognate antigen has yet to be identified. It has no much larger one-base neighbor in the sample; base qualities were not kept. Library prep was done by the immunoSEQ multiplex PCR assay. The multiplex PCR relied on a mix of 60 forward primers for TCR Vbeta segments and 13 reverse primers for TCR Jbeta segments. A multiplex PCR assay on genomic DNA amplified the CDR3 region of rearranged TCR beta genes. On the Illumina HiSeq System, the amplified TCR beta libraries were sequenced as 87-base-pair reads. The authors' pipeline ran thus. Across the 670 or so repertoires, a later analysis counted 75 million to 90 million unique TCR beta chains, around 10 million of which were shared by at least two donors. Raw reads were error-corrected and collapsed into unique sequences by a nearest-neighbor algorithm in which closely related sequences were merged to remove PCR and sequencing errors. To assign V, D and J gene segments, CDR3 sequences were aligned to IMGT reference sequences. For a sequence to be retained, a match of at least six nucleotides was required to both a V gene segment and a J gene segment. Rearrangements were classified as productive when the CDR3 lacked stop codons and remained in frame with V and J, and all other rearrangements were classified as non-productive. CDR3 was defined by IMGT convention, running from the second conserved V-encoded cysteine to the conserved J-encoded phenylalanine. The earlier analysis of about 500 of the donors excluded sequences that lacked an unambiguous match to a single V gene segment. In an earlier analysis of 500 to 750 of the donors, V segments were called functional above 56.7% productive rearrangements and were called segregating when the between-donor standard deviation exceeded 5%. A statistical classification framework was built to diagnose cytomegalovirus status from the catalog of TCR beta chain sequences. A later analysis assigned V and J genes by comparing TCR nucleotide sequences with IMGT/GENE-DB human TR gene sequences. The TCRdist pipeline was used in a later analysis to assign CDR3 sequences and most-parsimonious VDJ recombination scenarios. In a later analysis, every TCR beta chain was defined by the combination of its CDR3 amino acid sequence and its V-gene family, and reads without a unique V-gene family were dropped. In a later analysis, 450 to 600 highly shared, low-generation-probability nucleotide sequences were removed to address suspected cross-contamination and a sequencing artifact. A later analysis calculated a clonal expansion index for each public chain from normalized within-repertoire ranks of inferred template counts. A later analysis computed generation probabilities with a VDJ recombination model fitted to out-of-frame rearrangements, and checked the results against IGoR. Hypergeometric tests were used in a later analysis to score TCR-TCR, TCR-HLA and TCR-CMV co-occurrence, with a repertoire-size bias correction applied to the TCR pairs. A later analysis estimated false discovery rates by permuting HLA or CMV assignments 20 times. In a later analysis, co-occurring TCRs were grouped using DBSCAN, and TCRdist sequence similarity was added for clustering within HLA-allele-positive subsets. Repertoires with fewer than 30,000 or more than 120,000 public chains, plus five repertoires with anomalous nucleotide sharing, were excluded from co-occurrence clustering. Sourced from immuneACCESS, this table was stored by TCRdb with only in-frame sequences that have V and J called. A share of the clones is absent; for the studies checked, an unresolved V gene accounts for under half, and the remainder has no known explanation. Clonal size and the V and J genes are those of that table, whereas D and trimming came from the DNA. Within this sample are 90,000 to 140,000 clones, with over 12% of them counted one time only. The ten largest clones represent 0.83% of the sample.

The cohort was made up of approximately 700 healthy bone marrow donors. Cohort members were all nominally healthy when sampled, although unrecorded immune exposures were likely present. The donor was CMV seronegative and belonged to the group of 350 to 400 seronegative cohort members. Every donor gave a peripheral blood sample, and the peripheral blood mononuclear cells from that sample were used for TCR beta sequencing. Genomic DNA was extracted from the blood cell samples with the Qiagen DNeasy Blood Extraction Kit. This sample stems from a study of cytomegalovirus exposure and HLA in healthy donors listed by TCRdb under 2017. Regarding the research as a whole: An earlier analysis of some 600 of the donors reported around 280 Gb of sequence data and 117 million unique TCR beta sequences obtained from 180 million or so T cells. Donor age, sex, ethnicity and CMV serostatus were compiled alongside the repertoire data. The study used immunosequencing to profile the T cell repertoires of 666 subjects and linked those repertoires to cytomegalovirus serostatus. Roughly 300 gigabases of sequencing data and around 90 million unique TCR sequences made up an early release that covered 640 HLA-typed donors. HLA typing covered class I and class II loci at four-digit resolution. Of the 300 to 500 genotyped donors, approximately 80% were placed in the genetic ancestry cluster associated with self-reported Caucasian donors. The number of typed donors differed by locus: about 629-640 for A, B, C, DRB1 and DQB1; 500 to 550 for DQA1; approximately 600 for DPA1; and roughly 490 for DPB1. Four or five DR-DQ haplotypes were handled as single units for association and clustering because linkage in the cohort was strong. To study patterns of TCR occurrence, a later analysis re-analyzed previously published TCR beta repertoires from around 660 donors and added high-resolution HLA genotyping. Rather than using new phenotypic data, the later analysis identified candidate immune exposures from TCR beta sequences and from how often those sequences occurred across donors. All discovery cohort repertoires had been generated using a single sequencing platform. On average, roughly 250,000 unique TCR beta nucleotide sequences were sequenced per donor among several hundred genotyped donors of the cohort, with roughly 18% of those sequences being non-productive. The study aimed to test whether cataloging public T cell receptors could reveal signatures of past pathogen exposure. A later genetic analysis took genome-wide SNP genotypes for about 65% of the roughly 670 donors and used that subset as a discovery cohort. Along with the approximately 700-subject first cohort, a separate validation cohort of over 90 different subjects was used. High-throughput TCR immunosequencing, statistical association of individual TCRs with disease status, and machine learning were combined to predict cytomegalovirus infection status. In an earlier analysis of around 540 of the donors, high-throughput TCR beta sequencing was used to judge whether each TCR beta V gene segment behaved as functional or pseudogenic. Overall results and qualifications from the work: Several of the top co-occurrence clusters appeared to be linked to parvovirus B19, influenza, CMV and Epstein-Barr virus, according to a later analysis. A further reported finding was that TCR beta sequences accurately predicted the HLA-A and HLA-B alleles for most subjects in the first cohort. The study gave a list of some 150 TCR beta chains associated with cytomegalovirus. A few of the identified cytomegalovirus-associated TCR beta chains were confirmed in vitro to be specific for cytomegalovirus antigens. Correlated functional status among segregating V segments might be attributable to linkage disequilibrium, but an unknown experimental factor could not be ruled out. In a later analysis, HLA-associated TCR beta chains were found to be more clonally expanded and to have lower generation probabilities than equally common non-associated chains. The sequencing pipeline was judged likely to have produced a cluster of highly shared sequence variants as a technical artifact. An earlier analysis of 587 of the donors showed that most TCR beta V segments appeared in productive rearrangements either about 87% or about 30% of the time, which broadly matched IMGT annotations. Presence/absence analyses assumed roughly uniform sequencing depth across donors, an assumption that may not hold. CMV serostatus was the only immune exposure information available for the cohort. In this cohort, only TCR beta chains were sequenced, and detectable features were limited by the absence of alpha or paired-chain data. A later analysis associated some 17,000 TCR beta sequences with specific HLA alleles at a false discovery rate of 0.05. Strong co-occurrence of HLA alleles, especially DR and DQ, made assigning TCR associations to individual alleles difficult. Because counts were too low, 15 to 20 rarely observed V segments, including chromosome 9 orphons, were excluded from the earlier analysis of 587 of the donors. In a later genetic analysis, fewer N-insertions in productive TCRs were reported among donors in an Asian-associated ancestry cluster than the roughly 700-donor mean. According to the authors, the approach could potentially be generalized to other disease states and immunological phenotypes. V-gene and J-gene trimming of TCR beta chains was associated with a missense DCLRE1C variant in a later genetic analysis, and the association was replicated in an independent cohort. Most TCR sequences were observed very rarely across donors, whereas some public TCRs were present in many individuals. According to a later analysis, most CMV-associated TCR beta chains appeared to be HLA-restricted, and the HLA associations seemed to be driven largely by CMV exposure. In both the original and validation cohorts, the classifier was reported to diagnose cytomegalovirus status with high specificity and sensitivity. Because HLA typing was missing for some donors at each locus, association tests included only the typed subset. In a later analysis, the rate of TCR association differed among HLA loci, with DRB1 alleles having the most associated TCRs and HLA-C alleles having the fewest.

The sequenced sample consisted of PBMCs. This sequence was found in a female donor in good health and CMV-seronegative.

The sequenced DNA: TGTGCCAGCAGCTTAGCGCAGTACACTGAAGCTTTCTTT. The translation is CASSLAQYTEAFF. The rearrangement joined TRBV7-9 to TRBJ1-1; no D gene call is confident. Cut back by 0 bases and 3 bases, the V and J ends lie 5 bases apart. Spanning cysteine to phenylalanine, the CDR3 consists of 13 amino acids. This entry keeps only the CDR3 DNA: 39 bases, framed from base 1. The germline V gene (reference sequence) sets CDR1 to SEHNR and CDR2 to FQNEAQ.